The rows below give T cell receptor beta chains drawn from one sample of a study of T cell repertoires in cytomegalovirus infection. No antigen has been identified for these receptors. TCRdb called the reads again in MiXCR, with one record for every CDR3 protein. The profile shows hundreds of thousands of distinct CDR3 sequences, less than 35% of them singletons. Source: cultured CD8+ T cells from PBMCs, taken from culture after CMV antigen stimulation. These receptors came from a human donor in good health (CMV status not recorded). Some clones in this sample may be carry-over from other donors' samples. Both conserved end residues are part of each CDR3. The D gene is left open where the match is weak. Part of the rows lack a size; the others show once, few, many or a class for expanded clones.

v_call: TRBV19
clone_size: -
d_call: -
j_call: TRBJ1-2
cdr3_nt: TGTGCCAGTAGGACCACCGGGCCCTACGGCCCGTATACCTCGTATGGCTACACCTTC
cdr3_aa: CASRTTGPYGPYTSYGYTF

v_call: TRBV7-3
clone_size: few
d_call: -
j_call: TRBJ2-2
cdr3_nt: TGTGCCAGCAGCTTAACGGGACACCCGAGCACCGGGGAGCTGTTTTTT
cdr3_aa: CASSLTGHPSTGELFF

v_call: TRBV12-3/TRBV12-4
clone_size: -
d_call: -
j_call: TRBJ2-1
cdr3_nt: TGTGCCAGCAGTTTAGGGCTAGGTCGTTCCTACAATGAGCAGTTCTTC
cdr3_aa: CASSLGLGRSYNEQFF

v_call: TRBV12-3/TRBV12-4
clone_size: -
d_call: -
j_call: TRBJ1-5
cdr3_nt: TGTGCCAGCAGTTCAGGATGGGGCGGTCAGCCCCAGCATTTT
cdr3_aa: CASSSGWGGQPQHF

v_call: TRBV6-1
clone_size: few
d_call: -
j_call: TRBJ1-6
cdr3_nt: TGTGCCAGCAGTGATGCAGTCAGCTCCTATAATTCACCCCTCCACTTT
cdr3_aa: CASSDAVSSYNSPLHF

v_call: TRBV5-6
clone_size: few
d_call: TRBD1
j_call: TRBJ1-2
cdr3_nt: TGTGCCAGCAGCGATTGGGACAGGGGAATAGACGGCTACACCTTC
cdr3_aa: CASSDWDRGIDGYTF

v_call: TRBV29-1
clone_size: -
d_call: -
j_call: TRBJ1-1
cdr3_nt: TGCAGCGTTGATGCGAGAGGGAACACTGAAGCTTTCTTT
cdr3_aa: CSVDARGNTEAFF

v_call: TRBV12-3/TRBV12-4
clone_size: -
d_call: -
j_call: TRBJ2-2
cdr3_nt: TGTGCCAGCAGTCCTCCGGGGGCCTACACCGGGGAGCTGTTTTTT
cdr3_aa: CASSPPGAYTGELFF

v_call: TRBV7-9
clone_size: many
d_call: -
j_call: TRBJ1-1
cdr3_nt: TGTGCCAGCAGCCCTCCAGGCGTCACTGAAGCTTTCTTT
cdr3_aa: CASSPPGVTEAFF

v_call: TRBV12-3/TRBV12-4
clone_size: -
d_call: -
j_call: TRBJ2-7
cdr3_nt: TGTGCCAGCAGTTTATCCACAGAACTGGACGAGCAGTACTTC
cdr3_aa: CASSLSTELDEQYF

v_call: TRBV28
clone_size: -
d_call: -
j_call: TRBJ1-1
cdr3_nt: TGTGCCAGCAGTTTAAGTCCCGGACGGCTGAACACTGAAGCTTTCTTT
cdr3_aa: CASSLSPGRLNTEAFF

v_call: TRBV6-1
clone_size: many
d_call: -
j_call: TRBJ2-7
cdr3_nt: TGTGCCACCCGAGGACAGACCTCTTTCGAGCAGTACTTC
cdr3_aa: CATRGQTSFEQYF

v_call: TRBV10-3
clone_size: few
d_call: -
j_call: TRBJ1-5
cdr3_nt: TGTGCCATCAGCGGCAGCCCCAATCAGCCCCAGCATTTT
cdr3_aa: CAISGSPNQPQHF

v_call: TRBV12-5
clone_size: -
d_call: TRBD2
j_call: TRBJ2-3
cdr3_nt: TGTGCTAGTGGTTTCGACCTACTAGCGGGGAACACAGATACGCAGTATTTT
cdr3_aa: CASGFDLLAGNTDTQYF